This entry features one T cell receptor (beta chain) sequence. The antigen is undetermined. The PCR made use of 60 Vbeta and 13 Jbeta primers. TCRdb keeps only in-frame clones here, not all; method: immunoSEQ multiplex PCR. The sample has approximately 180,000 clones, almost 80% seen once; the top ten hold 5% to 7%. These data are taken from a study of cytomegalovirus exposure and HLA in healthy donors. Across the study: Early on, a data release was issued that held approximately 92 million unique TCRs from HLA-typed donors.

Trimming removed 0 bases at V and 1 base at J, with 9 bases between. Germline V gene sequence: CDR1 SGDLS, CDR2 YYNGEE. The CDR3 contains 15 residues. General study points: Prior analysis indicated that the majority of TCR beta V segments exhibited productivity approximately 90% or approximately 30% of the time.

This receptor was identified in a man aged 35 to 55 in good health and CMV-seropositive. The chain recombines TRBV9 with TRBJ2-3; D gene uncertain. Source material: PBMCs. CDR3 loop: CASSVALLGTDTQYF. The CDR3, as DNA: TGTGCCAGCAGCGTAGCTCTTCTCGGCACAGATACGCAGTATTTT.